This T cell receptor beta chain comes out of a study of T and B cells in COVID-19 patients. The overall study: At median age around 36 years, recovered patients were younger than active-infection patients at approximately 68. Study-wide points: In COVID-19 patients, T cell receptor beta variable and joining gene use was reportedly strongly skewed.

This clonotype was found many times. No antigen is known for it. TRB rearrangements were amplified by multiplex PCR with BIOMED2 TRB-A/B primers. MiXCR, run by TCRdb on the multiplex PCR reads, gives a single entry per CDR3 protein. Of 23,000 or so distinct CDR3 sequences in the sample, about 31% are singletons; the top ten hold 2% to 2.5%. From blood, roughly 220-550 ng of genomic DNA served as TRB template. CDR3 size: 14 residues. V lost 0 bases, J lost 7 bases, and 14 bases lay in between. Germline CDR1 SGHDT, CDR2 YYEEEE. The chain couples TRBV5-6 to TRBJ2-7; the D gene could be TRBD1 or TRBD2 (5 bases each). The sequenced sample consisted of blood. The sequence was obtained from a human donor who had recovered from COVID-19. The CDR3 loop reads CASSLGIRGWEQYF. The CDR3 DNA reads as TGTGCCAGCAGCTTGGGGATACGGGGCTGGGAGCAGTACTTC. Supplemented by reference TRBV5-6 and TRBJ2-7, the full variable domain reads DAGVTQSPTHLIKTRGQQVTLRCSPKSGHDTVSWYQQALGQGPQFIFQYYEEEERQRGNFPDRFSGHQFPNYSSELNVNALLLGDSALYLCASSLGIRGWEQYFGPGTRLTVT.